Listed here are 24 T cell receptor beta chains from one sample, sequenced in a study of technical replicates of blood from a handful of donors. Sequenced by immunoSEQ multiplex PCR; TCRdb stores in-frame clones only, minus some. Of almost 85,000 clones in the sample, roughly 97% were seen once. The sample taken for sequencing was T cells isolated from PBMCs. The receptors originated from a human donor in good health.

V is TRBV25-1 and J is TRBJ2-7; 10 bases match TRBD1. The ends lost 2 bases at V and 2 bases at J; junction bases unmatched: 0. The CDR3 has 14 residues. The germline CDR1 and CDR2 sequences are MGHDK and SYGVNS. In nucleotides, the CDR3 is TGTGCCAGCAGTGAAGGGACAGGGGCCTACGAGCAGTACTTC. It specifies CASSEGTGAYEQYF.

The V and J genes are TRBV27 and TRBJ1-2; possibly TRBD1 for D (5 bases). The CDR3 totals 18 residues. V lost 6 bases and J 7 bases, leaving 30 bases between the germline ends. Germline values: CDR1 MNHEY, CDR2 SMNVEV (reference sequence). In nucleotides, the CDR3 is TGTGCCAGCAGATCTAGAACGCCCGCGGGGACCGATCGAACTGGCTACACCTTC. Amino acid sequence: CASRSRTPAGTDRTGYTF.

CDR3 in amino acids: CASSFGDREGDEQYF. The CDR3 coding sequence is TGTGCCAGCAGCTTCGGGGACAGGGAGGGGGACGAGCAGTACTTC. V and J are TRBV7-6 and TRBJ2-7; TRBD1 matches 9 bases. CDR1 and CDR2 (germline): SGHVS, FNYEAQ. Trimming removed 3 bases from V and 5 bases from J; junction bases left unmatched: 8. The CDR3 is 15 amino acids.

The J gene is TRBJ2-3, the V gene TRBV7-2; TRBD2 aligns across 8 bases. Germline CDR1 is SGHTA and CDR2 is FQGNSA. The CDR3 totals 15 residues. Germline trimming cut 1 base from V and 13 bases from J; bases unmatched to any gene: 13. The CDR3 is CASSLVPSGGRVEYF. CDR3 DNA: TGTGCCAGCAGCTTAGTTCCCAGCGGGGGCCGGGTCGAGTATTTT.

This chain joins TRBV5-4 and TRBJ1-1; D uncertain. Germline V gene sequence: CDR1 SGHNT, CDR2 YYREEE (reference sequence). V was cut by 0 bases and J by 4 bases, with 4 bases left in between. This CDR3 comprises 12 residues. The CDR3 region is CASSLDSTEAFF. The CDR3 nucleotides read TGTGCCAGCAGCTTGGACTCCACTGAAGCTTTCTTT.

The chain is built from TRBV9 and TRBJ2-6, with no clear D. V lost 1 base and J lost 0, with 8 bases in between. This CDR3 spans 16 amino acids. Germline CDR1 is SGDLS and CDR2 is YYNGEE. For the CDR3, the DNA is TGTGCCAGCAGCGTAAAGTTGGCCTCTGGGGCCAACGTCCTGACTTTC. This encodes CASSVKLASGANVLTF.

The CDR3, as DNA: TGTGCCAGCAGTGAGGGGGGATCCAAAAACATTCAGTACTTC. This translates into CASSEGGSKNIQYF. The chain links TRBV25-1 to TRBJ2-4; perhaps TRBD2 as D (6 bases). CDR3 length: 14 amino acids. Trimming shortened V by 3 bases and J by 2 bases, and 8 bases separated the two germline ends. Germline V CDR1 and CDR2: MGHDK, SYGVNS.

The chain has TRBV5-1 and TRBJ2-3, with 10 bases lining up with TRBD1. Per the germline V gene, CDR1 is SGHRS and CDR2 is YFSETQ. Losses at the gene ends were 3 bases for V and 10 bases for J; bases not matched to a gene: 11. The CDR3 extends over 15 amino acids. CDR3 coding DNA: TGCGCCAGCAGCTCCCGGGACAGGGGTCTCGAGGCGCAGTATTTT. It specifies CASSSRDRGLEAQYF.

This sequence joins TRBV29-1 and TRBJ2-7; tentative D call: TRBD2 (5 bases). The germline V gene encodes CDR1 SQVTM and CDR2 ANQGSEA. The ends were cut back, 4 bases at V and 0 bases at J, with 10 bases in the middle. This CDR3 is 13 amino acids long. CDR3 loop: CSVGEGSSYEQYF. The CDR3 nucleotides read TGCAGCGTTGGAGAAGGGAGCTCCTACGAGCAGTACTTC.

V gene TRBV15 combines with J gene TRBJ2-3, with a weak D call TRBD1 (6 bases). Trimming removed 10 bases from V and 1 base from J, with 9 bases in between. The CDR3 consists of 12 residues. The germline gives CDR1 LNHNV, CDR2 YYDKDF (reference sequence). CDR3 coding DNA: TGTGCCATTCGGACAGGCACAGATACGCAGTATTTT. It specifies CAIRTGTDTQYF.

V and J are TRBV6-1 and TRBJ2-7; D not resolved. CDR3 size: 11 residues. Trimming stripped 4 bases from V and 4 bases from J, with 5 bases between. Germline CDR1 reads MNHNS; CDR2 reads SASEGT. The CDR3 sequence is CASSGQYEQYF. CDR3 bases: TGTGCCAGCAGTGGGCAGTACGAGCAGTACTTC.

CDR3 in amino acids: CASSLDLGSGTGITEAFF. The CDR3 DNA sequence: TGTGCCAGCAGCTTAGATCTAGGGTCCGGGACAGGGATCACTGAAGCTTTCTTT. The chain is built from TRBV11-3 and TRBJ1-1, with 9 bases fitting TRBD1. This CDR3 comprises 18 residues. Looked up from germline, CDR1 is SGHNT and CDR2 is YENEEA. V was pared by 0 bases and J by 4 bases, with 12 bases of the junction left unmatched.

The chain couples TRBV29-1 to TRBJ2-7; 11 bases align to TRBD1. CDR1 and CDR2 (germline): SQVTM, ANQGSEA. This CDR3 has 13 residues. Trimming at V came to 6 bases and at J to 6 bases, leaving 7 bases not matched to a gene. The CDR3 protein is CSVLRDRGTEQYF. The CDR3 DNA follows: TGCAGCGTCCTCCGGGACAGGGGGACCGAGCAGTACTTC.

The chain joins TRBV28 to TRBJ1-2, with 7 bases matching TRBD1. The CDR3 has 13 residues. The germline V gene encodes CDR1 MDHEN and CDR2 SYDVKM. J lost 4 bases, V lost 8 bases, and 7 bases had no gene match. CDR3 in amino acids: CASSDRVIYGYTF. CDR3 DNA sequence: TGTGCCAGCTCCGACAGGGTAATCTATGGCTACACCTTC.

This rearrangement joins TRBV10-1 to TRBJ1-5; no reliable D call. From germline, CDR1 is WNHNN and CDR2 SYGVQD (reference sequence). The CDR3 length is 12 residues. V dropped 0 bases and J dropped 6 bases, with 3 bases sitting between them. CDR3 sequence: CASSESSQPQHF. In nucleotides, the CDR3 is TGCGCCAGCAGTGAGTCCTCTCAGCCCCAGCATTTT.

The chain links TRBV28 to TRBJ2-3; D not certain. Germline V gene lookup returns CDR1 MDHEN and CDR2 SYDVKM. Trimming removed 4 bases at V and 6 bases at J, with 17 bases between. The CDR3 covers 15 residues. CDR3 bases: TGTGCCAGCAGTTCCTTAGACCGTCCCGGGGATACGCAGTATTTT. This translates into CASSSLDRPGDTQYF.

The chain combines TRBV5-5 with TRBJ1-1; perhaps TRBD1 as D (5 bases). Trimming cost V 0 bases and J 0 bases, with 6 bases left between them. This CDR3 has 14 residues. Germline V gene lookup returns CDR1 SGHKS and CDR2 YYEKEE (reference sequence). The CDR3, as DNA: TGTGCCAGCAGCTTGGCAGGGATGAACACTGAAGCTTTCTTT. Translation: CASSLAGMNTEAFF.

The J gene is TRBJ1-5, the V gene TRBV18; perhaps TRBD1 as D (5 bases). V lost 5 bases to trimming and J lost 6 bases, with 20 bases between them. In germline, CDR1 is KGHSH, CDR2 LQKENI. The CDR3 covers 16 residues. The chain's CDR3 is CASSARRGDSAQPQHF. The DNA of the CDR3 is TGTGCCAGCTCAGCTCGGCGGGGGGATTCAGCTCAGCCCCAGCATTTT. The full variable domain, with the rest looked up from reference TRBV18 and TRBJ1-5, is NAGVMQNPRHLVRRRGQEARLRCSPMKGHSHVYWYRQLPEEGLKFMVYLQKENIIDESGMPKERFSAEFPKEGPSILRIQQVVRGDSAAYFCASSARRGDSAQPQHFGDGTRLSIL.

This rearrangement joins TRBV11-2 to TRBJ2-7, with D perhaps matching TRBD2 (5 bases). Trimming stripped 5 bases from V and 6 bases from J, with 14 bases between. CDR3 length: 13 amino acids. CDR1 SGHAT and CDR2 FQNNGV come from the germline V gene. The CDR3 DNA sequence: TGTGCCAGCAGCGCGTCGGGATGGACCGAGCAGTACTTC. Its protein product is CASSASGWTEQYF.

The chain is built from TRBV5-6 and TRBJ2-3, with 9 positions matching TRBD1. Per the germline V gene, CDR1 is SGHDT and CDR2 is YYEEEE. With V trimmed by 4 bases and J by 0 bases, 6 bases remained unmatched. The CDR3 consists of 16 residues. Written as DNA, the CDR3 is TGTGCCAGCAGCCTTGGGACAGGGAGAAGCACAGATACGCAGTATTTT. Translated: CASSLGTGRSTDTQYF.

The J gene is TRBJ2-2, the V gene TRBV19, with D possibly being TRBD1 (6 bases). Looked up from germline, CDR1 is LNHDA and CDR2 is SQIVND (reference sequence). This CDR3 region has 15 residues. Trimming pared 5 bases from V and 0 bases from J, leaving 10 bases between. CDR3 amino acids: CASSPGQPNTGELFF. CDR3 nucleotide sequence: TGTGCCAGTAGTCCCGGACAGCCGAACACCGGGGAGCTGTTTTTT.

The chain employs TRBV11-3 and TRBJ2-1; no reliable D call. Germline V gene sequence: CDR1 SGHNT, CDR2 YENEEA. CDR3 length: 11 residues. The ends were cut back, 5 bases at V and 5 bases at J, with 4 bases in the middle. The CDR3: CASSLDNEQFF. The CDR3 DNA reads TGTGCCAGCAGCCTTGACAATGAGCAGTTCTTC.

The chain links TRBV7-2 to TRBJ2-5; the D gene is possibly TRBD2 (6 bases). CDR3 length: 15 residues. Germline V gives CDR1 SGHTA, CDR2 FQGNSA. The germline V and J ends were trimmed by 4 bases and 4 bases, with 16 bases remaining between them. This CDR3 is CASSSSWGVGETQYF. CDR3 bases: TGTGCCAGCAGCTCATCTTGGGGGGTCGGAGAGACCCAGTACTTC.

The chain employs TRBV19 and TRBJ1-1; D gene unclear. Trimming pared 2 bases from V and 4 bases from J, leaving 14 bases between. This CDR3 has 15 amino acids. The germline V gene encodes CDR1 LNHDA and CDR2 SQIVND (reference sequence). CDR3 amino acids: CASSIIRGVGTEAFF. CDR3 coding DNA: TGTGCCAGTAGTATAATACGGGGTGTAGGCACTGAAGCTTTCTTT. Filled out from reference TRBV19 and TRBJ1-1, the complete variable domain reads DGGITQSPKYLFRKEGQNVTLSCEQNLNHDAMYWYRQDPGQGLRLIYYSQIVNDFQKGDIAEGYSVSREKKESFPLTVTSAQKNPTAFYLCASSIIRGVGTEAFFGQGTRLTVV.